This T cell receptor beta chain was sequenced in a study of neurological immune-mediated disorders. The sample holds many counts of this clonotype. TCRdb ran MiXCR on the 5' RACE reads and lists one entry per CDR3 protein. The sample includes almost 30,000 distinct CDR3 sequences, 9.5% to 13% of them seen just once. V lost 3 bases to trimming and J lost 6 bases, with 18 bases between them. This CDR3 is 14 amino acids long. The V gene's germline CDR1 is DFQATT and CDR2 SNEGSKA (reference sequence). The source material was PBMCs. This sequence originates from a woman in her sixties or seventies in good health. The genes are TRBV20-1 and TRBJ2-7; possibly TRBD1 for D (5 bases). This chain's CDR3 is CSASTQTDSGEQYF. The CDR3 DNA is TGCAGTGCTAGTACTCAGACAGATTCGGGCGAGCAGTACTTC.